This T cell receptor (beta chain) was profiled in a study of blood T cells in healthy people across ages. Whole-study findings and limits: Strong correlation existed between TCR beta diversity and naive T cell percentage.

Only a few counts were recorded for this clonotype. The antigen remains undetermined. PBMCs were isolated at a quantity of at least 6 million per sample. The CDR3 runs to 13 residues. The germline V gene has CDR1 SEHNR and CDR2 FQNEAQ (reference sequence). V lost 8 bases, J lost 1 base, and 9 bases lay in between. Using a J-beta primer mix together with a sample-barcoded 5' primer, a second PCR was run for about 6 to 12 cycles. TCRdb passed the 5' RACE reads through MiXCR, listing each CDR3 protein once. The sample holds approximately 900,000 distinct CDR3 sequences, roughly 50% seen once. Specimen: blood. This clonotype was obtained from a young man in good health. V gene TRBV7-9 combines with J gene TRBJ2-1, with D uncertain. This chain's CDR3 is CASLLTSYNEQFF. The CDR3, as DNA: TGTGCCAGCCTTTTAACTTCCTACAATGAGCAGTTCTTC.